The clone carrying this TCR beta chain appeared many times. This specimen belongs to a study of identical twins. TCRdb processed the 5' RACE reads anew with MiXCR; each CDR3 protein has one entry. The data contain about 150,000 distinct CDR3 sequences, roughly 3.3% of them singletons. CDR3 length: 14 residues. CDR1 and CDR2 from the germline V gene are SEHNR and FQNEAQ (reference sequence). V lost 5 bases to trimming and J lost 4 bases, with 12 bases between them. Sequences were obtained from memory T cells sorted from blood. The receptor was isolated from a young man in good health. The V call is TRBV7-9, the J call TRBJ1-5; maybe TRBD1 (5 bases). CDR3 protein: CASSAGASNQPQHF. CDR3 nucleotide sequence: TGTGCCAGCAGCGCCGGGGCATCTAATCAGCCCCAGCATTTT.